This TCR beta chain was sequenced for a study of blood T cell repertoires in COVID-19. About the study: PBMCs, B-cell-depleted T cells, or T cells provided the cDNA or gDNA that made up the material.

As processed by the authors: Reference gene primers were amplified, and this amplification served to estimate nucleated cell counts. The protocol was immunoSEQ multiplex PCR, while the TCRdb copy is restricted to in-frame clones and leaves out a portion. V and J calls plus clone size are reproduced from that table; the DNA served to infer D and trimming. The sample carries 200,000 to 250,000 clones, more than 75% recorded once. The source is a woman aged 25 to 39 who had recovered from COVID-19. Sequencing was performed on peripheral blood.

This CDR3 reads CASSSNHRGSHEQYF. The CDR3 DNA sequence: TGTGCCAGCAGCTCTAACCACAGGGGATCCCACGAGCAGTACTTC. The V call is TRBV7-9, the J call TRBJ2-7; 7 positions match TRBD1. V lost 4 bases, J lost 5 bases, and 11 bases stayed unmatched. Germline V gene lookup returns CDR1 SEHNR and CDR2 FQNEAQ (reference sequence). This CDR3 has 15 amino acids.